Detailed here is one TCR beta chain. What it recognizes is unknown. This sample stems from a study of graft-versus-host responses after intestinal transplantation. Overall study context: Transplants were multivisceral, liver-intestinal, or isolated intestinal. The study gave all recipients anti-thymocyte globulin induction, then tacrolimus and steroids for two to three years.

Points from the study as a whole: The study found high graft-versus-host to host-versus-graft clonal ratios in allografts of patients with graft-donor T cell macrochimerism. GvH clones surfaced in recipient marrow, some emerging earlier in ileum or blood.

This CDR3 has 17 amino acids. Germline V gene lookup returns CDR1 SGHVS and CDR2 FQNEAQ. J gave up 10 bases and V 0 bases, and 12 bases lay outside the gene matches. Sequencing was performed with immunoSEQ multiplex PCR; in TCRdb, only in-frame clones are kept and a portion is missing. The profile shows under 95,000 clones, about 88% of them singletons. The sequence was obtained from a human donor who was the organ donor for an intestinal transplant. The chain carries TRBV7-8 and TRBJ2-2; TRBD2 matches 9 bases. Sequenced material: unstimulated CD4+ T cells sorted from spleen or lymph node cells, taken before transplant. The CDR3 is CASSLARAGGIPAELFF. The CDR3 region has the DNA TGTGCCAGCAGCTTAGCGAGAGCGGGGGGAATACCAGCGGAGCTGTTTTTT.